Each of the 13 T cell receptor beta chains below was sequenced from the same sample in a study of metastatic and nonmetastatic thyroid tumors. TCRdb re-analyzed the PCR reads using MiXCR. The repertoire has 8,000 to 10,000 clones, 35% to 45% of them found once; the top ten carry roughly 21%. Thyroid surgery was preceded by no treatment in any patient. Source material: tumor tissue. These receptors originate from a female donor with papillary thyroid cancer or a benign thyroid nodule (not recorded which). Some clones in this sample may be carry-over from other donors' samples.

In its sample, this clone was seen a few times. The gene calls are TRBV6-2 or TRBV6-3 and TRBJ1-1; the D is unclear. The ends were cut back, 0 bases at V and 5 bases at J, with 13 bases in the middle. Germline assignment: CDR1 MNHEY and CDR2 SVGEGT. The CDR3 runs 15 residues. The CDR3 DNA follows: TGTGCCAGCAGTTACTCTTCAGTTACTGGGACTGAAGCTTTCTTT. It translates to CASSYSSVTGTEAFF.

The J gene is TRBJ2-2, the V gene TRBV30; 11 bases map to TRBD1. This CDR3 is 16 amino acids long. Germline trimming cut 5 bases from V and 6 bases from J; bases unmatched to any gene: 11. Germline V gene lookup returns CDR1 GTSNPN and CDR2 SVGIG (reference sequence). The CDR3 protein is CAWRGQGTGGAGELFF. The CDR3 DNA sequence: TGTGCCTGGCGTGGCCAGGGGACAGGGGGGGCCGGGGAGCTGTTTTTT.

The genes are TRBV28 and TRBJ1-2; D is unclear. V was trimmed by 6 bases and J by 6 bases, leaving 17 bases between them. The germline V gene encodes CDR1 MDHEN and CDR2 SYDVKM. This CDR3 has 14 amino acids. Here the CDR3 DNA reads TGTGCCAGCAGCCGCGACCGAAGCCACAATGGCTACACCTTC. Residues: CASSRDRSHNGYTF.

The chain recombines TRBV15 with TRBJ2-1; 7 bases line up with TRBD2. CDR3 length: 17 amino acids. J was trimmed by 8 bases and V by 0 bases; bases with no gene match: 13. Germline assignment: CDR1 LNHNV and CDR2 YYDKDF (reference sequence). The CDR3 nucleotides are TGTGCCACCAGCAGAGATTCGGGGGGAATTCAGGGCGATGAGCAGTTCTTC. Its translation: CATSRDSGGIQGDEQFF.

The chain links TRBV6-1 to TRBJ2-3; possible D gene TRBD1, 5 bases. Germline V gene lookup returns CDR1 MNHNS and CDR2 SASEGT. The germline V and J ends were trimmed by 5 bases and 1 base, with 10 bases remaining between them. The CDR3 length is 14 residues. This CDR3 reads CASSRTRGTDTQYF. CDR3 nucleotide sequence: TGTGCCAGCAGTCGGACACGGGGCACAGATACGCAGTATTTT.

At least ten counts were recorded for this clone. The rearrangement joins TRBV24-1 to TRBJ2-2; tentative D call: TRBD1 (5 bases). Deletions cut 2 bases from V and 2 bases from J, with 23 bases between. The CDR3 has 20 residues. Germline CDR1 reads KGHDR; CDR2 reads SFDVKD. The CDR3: CATSDSSVAGYIPNTGELFF. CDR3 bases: TGTGCCACCAGTGATTCATCAGTCGCAGGGTATATACCCAACACCGGGGAGCTGTTTTTT.

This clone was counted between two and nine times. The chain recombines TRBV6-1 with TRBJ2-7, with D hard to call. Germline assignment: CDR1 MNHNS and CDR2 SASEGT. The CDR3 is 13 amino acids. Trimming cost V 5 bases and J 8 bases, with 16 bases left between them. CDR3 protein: CASSSRTVFQQYF. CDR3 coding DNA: TGTGCCAGCAGTAGCAGGACCGTCTTCCAGCAGTACTTC.

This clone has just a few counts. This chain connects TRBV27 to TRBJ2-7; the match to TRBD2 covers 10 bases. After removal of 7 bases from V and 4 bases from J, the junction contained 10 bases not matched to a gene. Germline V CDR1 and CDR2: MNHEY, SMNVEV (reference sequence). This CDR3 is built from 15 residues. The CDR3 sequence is CASKPSGSGLYEQYF. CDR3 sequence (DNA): TGTGCCAGCAAACCTAGCGGGAGTGGTTTGTACGAGCAGTACTTC.

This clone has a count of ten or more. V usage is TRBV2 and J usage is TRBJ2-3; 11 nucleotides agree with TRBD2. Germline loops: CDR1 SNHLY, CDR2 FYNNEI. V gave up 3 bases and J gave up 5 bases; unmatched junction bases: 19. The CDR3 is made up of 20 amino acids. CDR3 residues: CASSDPTSQRSGGALDTQYF. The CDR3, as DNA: TGTGCCAGCAGTGATCCGACGAGCCAGCGTAGCGGGGGGGCTTTAGATACGCAGTATTTT.

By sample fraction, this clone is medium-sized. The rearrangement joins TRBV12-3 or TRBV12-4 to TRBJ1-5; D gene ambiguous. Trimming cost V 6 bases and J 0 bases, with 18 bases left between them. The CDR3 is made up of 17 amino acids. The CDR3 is CASSLKTGWGSNQPQHF. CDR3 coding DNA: TGTGCCAGCAGCCTTAAAACGGGGTGGGGTAGCAATCAGCCCCAGCATTTT.

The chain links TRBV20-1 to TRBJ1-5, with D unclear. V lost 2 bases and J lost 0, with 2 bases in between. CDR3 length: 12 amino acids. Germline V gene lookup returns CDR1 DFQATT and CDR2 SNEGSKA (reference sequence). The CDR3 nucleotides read TGCAGTGCTAGATATAGCAATCAGCCCCAGCATTTT. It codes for CSARYSNQPQHF.

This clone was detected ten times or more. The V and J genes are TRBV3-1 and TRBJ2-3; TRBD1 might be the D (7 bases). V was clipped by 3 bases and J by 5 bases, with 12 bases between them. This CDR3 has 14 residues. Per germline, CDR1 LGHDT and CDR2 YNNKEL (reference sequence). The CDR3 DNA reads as TGTGCCAGCAGCCAGGCAGGGGGGAGAGATACGCAGTATTTT. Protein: CASSQAGGRDTQYF.

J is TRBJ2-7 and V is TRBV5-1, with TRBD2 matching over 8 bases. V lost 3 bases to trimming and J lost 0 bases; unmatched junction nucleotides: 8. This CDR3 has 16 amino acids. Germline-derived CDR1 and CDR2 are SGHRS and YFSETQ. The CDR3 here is CASSSGLGTYSYEQYF. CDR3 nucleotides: TGCGCCAGCAGCTCGGGACTAGGGACTTACTCCTACGAGCAGTACTTC. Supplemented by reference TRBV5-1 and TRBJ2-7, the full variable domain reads KAGVTQTPRYLIKTRGQQVTLSCSPISGHRSVSWYQQTPGQGLQFLFEYFSETQRNKGNFPGRFSGRQFSNSRSEMNVSTLELGDSALYLCASSSGLGTYSYEQYFGPGTRLTVT.